The 12 T cell receptor beta chains below all came from one sample that was sequenced in a study of CD8+ T cells in alopecia areata. Described treatment: oral pan-JAK inhibitor, 5-10 mg twice daily. cDNA reverse transcribed from extracted RNA served as the sequencing template. Sequencing used immunoSEQ multiplex PCR; TCRdb keeps in-frame clones, though not all of them. The data contain 90,000 or so clones, about 40% of them seen just once; the ten biggest clones take up 18%. The sample in question was CD8+ T cells sorted from blood, obtained at week 24, from a patient treated with tofacitinib. The receptor source for this set is a human donor with alopecia areata.

The CDR3 sequence is CASSASGAGTDTQYF. For the CDR3, the DNA is TGTGCCAGCAGCGCGAGCGGAGCTGGGACAGATACGCAGTATTTT. This sequence joins TRBV9 and TRBJ2-3, with D possibly being TRBD2 (5 bases). Trimming stripped 3 bases from V and 3 bases from J, with 14 bases between. CDR1 SGDLS and CDR2 YYNGEE come from the germline V gene. This CDR3 spans 15 amino acids.

The chain combines TRBV30 with TRBJ2-2; D gene unclear. Between the trimmed V and J ends, which lost 3 bases and 6 bases, there was a span of 5 bases. The CDR3 extends over 11 amino acids. The V gene's germline CDR1 is GTSNPN and CDR2 SVGIG (reference sequence). The CDR3 reads CAWRAAGELFF. CDR3 nucleotides: TGTGCCTGGAGGGCAGCCGGGGAGCTGTTTTTT.

In its sample, this clone was seen once. This rearrangement joins TRBV4-1 to TRBJ2-7; 10 bases match TRBD1. The ends lost 5 bases at V and 4 bases at J; junction bases unmatched: 5. The CDR3 has 14 amino acids. CDR1 is MGHRA, CDR2 YSYEKL, per germline. The CDR3 loop is CASSSDRGRYEQYF. Here the CDR3 DNA reads TGCGCCAGCAGCAGCGACAGGGGGCGGTACGAGCAGTACTTC.

CDR3 bases: TGTGCCCCGGGGCAGAACACCGGGGAGCTGTTTTTT. This encodes CAPGQNTGELFF. The V and J genes are TRBV7-9 and TRBJ2-2; D may correspond to TRBD1 or TRBD2 (5 bases each). The V and J ends lost 11 bases and 1 base respectively, with 8 bases between them. The CDR3 length is 12 residues. Germline lookup yields CDR1 SEHNR and CDR2 FQNEAQ (reference sequence).

The gene calls are TRBV7-8 and TRBJ2-3; D might be TRBD1 (5 bases). V lost 1 base and J 4 bases, leaving 12 bases between the germline ends. The CDR3 length is 15 residues. Germline lookup yields CDR1 SGHVS and CDR2 FQNEAQ. CDR3 DNA: TGTGCCAGCAGCTTAGTCGCAGGGAAGGCAGATACGCAGTATTTT. It yields the protein CASSLVAGKADTQYF. The complete variable domain, with remaining parts taken from reference TRBV7-8 and TRBJ2-3, reads GAGVSQSPRYKVAKRGQDVALRCDPISGHVSLFWYQQALGQGPEFLTYFQNEAQLDKSGLPSDRFFAERPEGSVSTLKIQRTQQEDSAVYLCASSLVAGKADTQYFGPGTRLTVL.

This chain connects TRBV11-2 to TRBJ2-1; D remains ambiguous. With 5 bases removed from V and 2 bases from J, the gap between germline ends came to 13 bases. The CDR3 contains 15 residues. Germline lookup yields CDR1 SGHAT and CDR2 FQNNGV. The CDR3 DNA is TGTGCCAGCAGCCTTCACCTAGACACCTACAATGAGCAGTTCTTC. Amino acids: CASSLHLDTYNEQFF.

The V and J genes are TRBV7-9 and TRBJ1-1; tentatively, D is TRBD1 (6 bases). The CDR3 extends over 14 amino acids. CDR1 is SEHNR, CDR2 FQNEAQ, per germline (reference sequence). V was cut by 4 bases and J by 4 bases, with 13 bases left in between. The chain's CDR3 is CASSWRGSGTEAFF. CDR3 sequence (DNA): TGTGCCAGCAGCTGGAGGGGGAGTGGCACTGAAGCTTTCTTT.

The rearrangement joins TRBV30 to TRBJ1-1; D uncertain. V lost 2 bases and J lost 4, with 11 bases in between. The CDR3 contains 13 residues. Germline lookup yields CDR1 GTSNPN and CDR2 SVGIG (reference sequence). As DNA, the CDR3 is TGTGCCTGGAGTATAGCTGAGGGCACTGAAGCTTTCTTT. This translates into CAWSIAEGTEAFF.

This rearrangement joins TRBV25-1 to TRBJ2-7; no firm D call. Trimming cost V 3 bases and J 3 bases, with 12 bases left between them. CDR3 length equals 14 residues. Germline CDR1 is MGHDK and CDR2 is SYGVNS. This chain's CDR3 is CASSDPGPFYEQYF. The DNA of the CDR3 is TGTGCCAGCAGTGATCCGGGTCCATTCTACGAGCAGTACTTC.

This clone was counted between two and nine times. The chain is built from TRBV25-1 and TRBJ2-7; D ambiguous. CDR3 length: 13 residues. The ends were cut back, 3 bases at V and 4 bases at J, with 10 bases in the middle. Germline-derived CDR1 and CDR2 are MGHDK and SYGVNS. DNA of the CDR3: TGTGCCAGCAGTGAGGAGAGGCCATACGAGCAGTACTTC. Its translation: CASSEERPYEQYF.

The chain uses TRBV13 and TRBJ2-7, with 7 nucleotides matching TRBD1. After removal of 0 bases from V and 2 bases from J, the junction contained 1 base not matched to a gene. CDR3 size: 14 residues. Per the germline V gene, CDR1 is PRHDT and CDR2 is FYEKMQ (reference sequence). The CDR3: CASSLGQGAYEQYF. The CDR3 bases are TGTGCCAGCAGCTTAGGTCAGGGGGCCTACGAGCAGTACTTC.

This clone occurred a few times. The chain uses TRBV9 and TRBJ2-7, with 11 bases fitting TRBD2. The CDR3 sequence is 15 residues long. V was clipped by 0 bases and J by 5 bases; unmatched bases: 4. CDR1 is SGDLS and CDR2 is YYNGEE in the germline V gene. The CDR3 bases are TGTGCCAGCAGCGTAGCCGGGACTAGCGGCCACGAGCAGTACTTC. Translated, it gives CASSVAGTSGHEQYF.